The rows below give T cell receptor beta chains drawn from one sample of a study of response to subunit inactivated influenza vaccine. TCRdb itself ran the RT-PCR reads through MiXCR, one entry per CDR3 protein. Of hundreds of thousands of distinct CDR3 sequences listed, about 11% were seen once; the top ten hold around 10%. The data were also submitted as part of a second study, on T cells expressing NK-cell markers.

The specimen was PBMCs from blood, collected on the day of vaccination. The receptors here all came from a man aged 50-60 years who received an inactivated influenza vaccine. Each CDR3 is given with its conserved first and last residue. D genes are given only for firm matches. The size of a clone is reported for some rows only, either as once, few or many, or as a class for expanded clones.

>TRBJ2-7|TRBV2|many|-
CASTMDAGSYEQYF
>TRBJ1-1|TRBV7-9|-|TRBD1
CASSYYTGQGATEAFF
>TRBJ2-7|TRBV28|-|TRBD1
CASRPSTGMVYEQYF
>TRBJ2-2|TRBV5-6|few|-
CASSLAKKGSTGELFF
>TRBJ1-5|TRBV10-2|-|TRBD1
CAIRDSVDQPQHF
>TRBJ2-5|TRBV15|-|-
CATSRDGGFSEETQYF
>TRBJ2-7|TRBV29-1|many|-
CSVGMGQYSYEQYF
>TRBJ2-1|TRBV15|-|-
CATSRGGGGSNEQFF
>TRBJ2-5|TRBV9|few|TRBD2
CASSVEEAGGRAQYF
>TRBJ1-2|TRBV19|-|-
CATRRDGYTF
>TRBJ1-5|TRBV28|-|-
CASRVNNQPQHF
>TRBJ2-1|TRBV12-3/TRBV12-4|-|TRBD2
CASTQTAGGQVNEQFF
>TRBJ1-6|TRBV6-2/TRBV6-3|few|-
CASSYSHEKDLHF
>TRBJ2-3|TRBV7-2|few|-
CASSQYRGTDTQYF
>TRBJ2-3|TRBV12-3/TRBV12-4|many|-
CASSLALADTQYF
>TRBJ2-5|TRBV12-3/TRBV12-4|few|-
CASSRDDGETQYF
>TRBJ2-3|TRBV6-2/TRBV6-3|few|-
CASRRVSSTQYF
>TRBJ2-5|TRBV7-6|-|-
CASSLSVPRSQETQYF
>TRBJ1-1|TRBV28|-|TRBD1
CASIMTGGNTEAFF
>TRBJ1-2|TRBV29-1|-|-
CSLRAGAGYGYAF
>TRBJ2-3|TRBV28|few|TRBD2
CASRVAGGRTDTQYF
>TRBJ2-1|TRBV15|-|-
CATSVGGASYNEQFF
>TRBJ2-1|TRBV5-5|-|-
CASSLQASSYNEQFF
>TRBJ2-7|TRBV6-2/TRBV6-3|-|-
CASGPSAYEQYF
>TRBJ2-2|TRBV20-1|-|-
CCARGGKGGDTGELFF
>TRBJ2-7|TRBV20-1|many|-
CSASGGLGYEQYF
>TRBJ2-1|TRBV7-8|few|-
CASSLADLHYNEQFF
>TRBJ2-7|TRBV21-1|-|-
CASRRVVTAGEQYF
>TRBJ1-6|TRBV7-2|many|-
CASSQQNSPLHF
>TRBJ2-5|TRBV9|-|-
CASSVAAGGGVETQYF
>TRBJ2-1|TRBV5-1|few|TRBD2
CASSPAGGAWGNEQFF
>TRBJ2-5|TRBV2|many|TRBD2
CASSELAGAETQYF
>TRBJ1-3|TRBV3-1|-|-
CASSQDATAISGNTIYF
>TRBJ1-5|TRBV7-7|few|-
CASSLNPDQPQHF
>TRBJ2-5|TRBV12-3/TRBV12-4|many|TRBD2
CASSRLAGEKYQETQYF
>TRBJ2-2|TRBV24-1|-|TRBD1
CATSDPPGQGTNTGELFF
>TRBJ2-1|TRBV10-3|-|TRBD1
CAISPGQGPQEQFF
>TRBJ2-1|TRBV9|-|-
CASSETGTRVGEQFF
>TRBJ2-7|TRBV6-2/TRBV6-3|-|-
CASSYYRNEQYF